These 29 T cell receptor beta chains came from one sample sequenced in a study of regulatory T cells in long-lasting Graves disease. As for time point: newly diagnosed GD, antithyroid drugs for less than 3 months. PBMCs provided the RNA from which the TCR library was made. For TCR beta, libraries came from iRepertoire HTBI primers and Arm-PCR of CDR3 regions. MiXCR, applied by TCRdb to the multiplex PCR reads, yields one record per CDR3 protein. The table records hundreds of thousands of distinct CDR3 sequences, roughly 15% of them present only once. These data were also reused for a study on T cells in Graves' hyperthyroidism and ophthalmopathy.

Specimen: peripheral blood mononuclear cells (PBMCs), collected at new diagnosis, from a patient treated with antithyroid drugs. Receptor source: a woman younger than 45 with Graves disease.

On this clonotype: Since a far larger clone is one base different, this is likely a read error. This is likely a read error, given that the CDR3 carries no conserved phenylalanine or tryptophan at its end. This chain uses TRBV7-9 with TRBJ2-3; no clear D gene. V was shortened by 1 base and J by 4 bases, with 6 bases between the two germline ends. The CDR3 consists of 13 residues. CDR1 is SEHNR, CDR2 FQNEAQ, per germline (reference sequence). The CDR3 loop is CASSLGAADTQYL. CDR3 nucleotide sequence: TGTGCCAGCAGCTTAGGGGCCGCAGATACGCAGTATCTT.

This chain connects TRBV5-4 to TRBJ1-5; the match to TRBD1 covers 7 bases. The CDR3 loop spans 15 amino acids. The V gene's germline CDR1 is SGHNT and CDR2 YYREEE (reference sequence). V lost 2 bases and J lost 2; bases outside the gene matches: 4. The CDR3 coding sequence is TGTGCCAGCAGCTTAGGGGGCATGGGCAATCAGCCCCAGCATTTT. It encodes CASSLGGMGNQPQHF. Looking up the rest from reference TRBV5-4 and TRBJ1-5 gives the full variable domain: ETGVTQSPTHLIKTRGQQVTLRCSSQSGHNTVSWYQQALGQGPQFIFQYYREEENGRGNFPPRFSGLQFPNYSSELNVNALELDDSALYLCASSLGGMGNQPQHFGDGTRLSIL.

This clonotype was seen only a few times. This chain links TRBV29-1 with TRBJ2-4; perhaps TRBD1 as D (6 bases). The CDR3 is made up of 14 amino acids. The germline V and J ends were trimmed by 0 bases and 6 bases, with 12 bases remaining between them. Per the germline V gene, CDR1 is SQVTM and CDR2 is ANQGSEA. The CDR3 reads CSVEDHRARNIQYF. The CDR3 nucleotides read TGCAGCGTTGAAGATCACAGGGCTCGAAACATTCAGTACTTC. Drawing the rest from reference TRBV29-1 and TRBJ2-4, the complete variable domain is SAVISQKPSRDICQRGTSLTIQCQVDSQVTMMFWYRQQPGQSLTLIATANQGSEATYESGFVIDKFPISRPNLTFSTLTVSNMSPEDSSIYLCSVEDHRARNIQYFGAGTRLSVL.

This clonotype has just a few counts. V usage is TRBV18 and J usage is TRBJ2-2; 11 nucleotides line up with TRBD2. Germline CDR1 KGHSH, CDR2 LQKENI. V shed 3 bases and J 6 bases; nucleotides not matched to a gene: 3. The length of the CDR3 is 15 residues. This CDR3 reads CASSPTSGTAGELFF. The CDR3 region has the DNA TGTGCCAGCTCACCGACTAGCGGGACGGCCGGGGAGCTGTTTTTT. Variable domain in full (rest from reference TRBV18 and TRBJ2-2): NAGVMQNPRHLVRRRGQEARLRCSPMKGHSHVYWYRQLPEEGLKFMVYLQKENIIDESGMPKERFSAEFPKEGPSILRIQQVVRGDSAAYFCASSPTSGTAGELFFGEGSRLTVL.

This clonotype was seen many times. This chain's CDR3 is CASSVGQSTDTQYF. The CDR3 nucleotides are TGTGCCAGCAGCGTGGGACAGTCCACAGATACGCAGTATTTT. This rearrangement joins TRBV7-9 to TRBJ2-3; 7 bases align to TRBD1. V dropped 5 bases and J dropped 2; count of bases not matched to a gene: 4. CDR1 is SEHNR and CDR2 is FQNEAQ in the germline V gene (reference sequence). CDR3 size: 14 residues.

This clonotype was seen many times. The rearrangement links TRBV27 to TRBJ1-1; 9 bases align to TRBD1. Germline trimming cut 10 bases from V and 5 bases from J; bases unmatched to any gene: 11. CDR3 length: 14 residues. CDR1 and CDR2 (germline): MNHEY, SMNVEV (reference sequence). CDR3: CATKRDREFTEAFF. The CDR3 DNA follows: TGTGCCACGAAAAGGGACAGGGAATTTACTGAAGCTTTCTTT.

A word on this clonotype: This clone may be a read error of a much larger clone one base away. CDR3 residues: CASSLSTARMEQYF. The CDR3 DNA reads as TGTGCCAGCAGTCTTAGTACCGCACGGATGGAGCAGTACTTC. The chain joins TRBV12-3 or TRBV12-4 to TRBJ2-7; D is undetermined. Trimming took off 5 bases at V and 7 bases at J, with 18 bases between the two ends. The CDR3 length is 14 residues.

In this sample, this clonotype turned up a few times. J is TRBJ1-6 and V is TRBV20-1, with 7 nucleotides matching TRBD1. Trimming cost V 2 bases and J 0 bases; bases outside gene matches: 4. Germline CDR1 is DFQATT and CDR2 is SNEGSKA (reference sequence). The CDR3 has 16 residues. The CDR3 coding sequence is TGCAGTGCTAGAAGACAGGGCGCCTCCTATAATTCACCCCTCCACTTT. Protein: CSARRQGASYNSPLHF.

This clonotype has ten or more counts. V gene TRBV28 combines with J gene TRBJ2-1; 10 bases are a match to TRBD1. The CDR3 has 16 amino acids. After removal of 1 base from V and 10 bases from J, the junction contained 10 bases not matched to a gene. The germline gives CDR1 MDHEN, CDR2 SYDVKM. The CDR3 loop is CASSLYGRDRGNEQFF. The CDR3 nucleotides read TGTGCCAGCAGTTTATATGGTAGGGACAGGGGCAACGAGCAGTTCTTC.

This clonotype has a count of ten or more. The J gene is TRBJ2-5, the V gene TRBV5-1; D remains unclear. CDR3 length: 14 amino acids. Germline lookup yields CDR1 SGHRS and CDR2 YFSETQ. V shed 2 bases and J shed 1 base, with 9 bases lying between them. The CDR3 coding sequence is TGCGCCAGCAGCTTAATCGGCTTCCAAGAGACCCAGTACTTC. Protein product: CASSLIGFQETQYF.

This clonotype was detected many times. The chain has TRBV20-1 and TRBJ2-2; 10 positions match TRBD1. The CDR3 has 14 amino acids. CDR1 is DFQATT and CDR2 is SNEGSKA in the germline V gene (reference sequence). Germline trimming cut 3 bases from V and 6 bases from J; bases unmatched to any gene: 4. CDR3: CSARTGGESGELFF. The DNA for the CDR3 is TGCAGTGCTAGGACAGGGGGCGAGTCCGGGGAGCTGTTTTTT.

V is TRBV7-9 and J is TRBJ1-3; TRBD1 might be the D (5 bases). The V end was cut by 5 bases, the J end by 2 bases, with 10 bases between. Germline assignment: CDR1 SEHNR and CDR2 FQNEAQ (reference sequence). CDR3 length: 14 residues. As DNA, the CDR3 is TGTGCCAGCAGCGATTCGGGGCCTGGAAACACCATATATTTT. This encodes CASSDSGPGNTIYF.

In its sample, this clonotype was seen many times. This chain uses TRBV2 with TRBJ2-4, with TRBD1 matching over 7 bases. This CDR3 spans 15 amino acids. J was trimmed by 1 base and V by 6 bases; bases with no gene match: 6. CDR1 is SNHLY and CDR2 is FYNNEI in the germline V gene. The CDR3, as DNA: TGTGCCAGCAGGCTCACAGGGGCGGCCAAAAACATTCAGTACTTC. Translated, it gives CASRLTGAAKNIQYF.

This clonotype was seen a handful of times. CDR3 sequence reads: CASSNPGATGTEAFF. The CDR3, as DNA: TGTGCCAGTAGTAATCCGGGAGCAACGGGCACTGAAGCTTTCTTT. The chain links TRBV19 to TRBJ1-1; D not resolved. Germline CDR1 and CDR2: LNHDA and SQIVND (reference sequence). V gave up 4 bases and J gave up 4 bases, with 16 bases separating them. This CDR3 has 15 residues.

This clonotype was detected a few times. The chain joins TRBV5-1 to TRBJ2-7; 7 bases fit TRBD2. The CDR3 has 13 amino acids. V lost 2 bases and J lost 4; bases outside the gene matches: 3. Germline CDR1 and CDR2: SGHRS and YFSETQ. The CDR3 loop reads CASSLISGYEQYF. The CDR3 region has the DNA TGCGCCAGCAGCTTAATTAGCGGGTACGAGCAGTACTTC. Using reference TRBV5-1 and TRBJ2-7 for the parts outside the CDR3, the full variable domain is KAGVTQTPRYLIKTRGQQVTLSCSPISGHRSVSWYQQTPGQGLQFLFEYFSETQRNKGNFPGRFSGRQFSNSRSEMNVSTLELGDSALYLCASSLISGYEQYFGPGTRLTVT.

This clonotype was seen at least ten times. The chain joins TRBV3-1 to TRBJ2-7; tentatively, D is TRBD2 (6 bases). Germline CDR1 is LGHDT and CDR2 is YNNKEL (reference sequence). Trimming shortened V by 4 bases and J by 5 bases, and 12 bases separated the two germline ends. This CDR3 has 13 amino acids. In DNA form, the CDR3 reads TGTGCCAGCAGCCCAACGACTAGTCACGAGCAGTACTTC. This translates into CASSPTTSHEQYF.

This clonotype was observed at least ten times. The rearrangement uses TRBV5-1 and TRBJ1-1; D uncertain. Germline-derived CDR1 and CDR2 are SGHRS and YFSETQ. The V end lost 4 bases, the J end lost 1 base, and 11 bases lay between the germline ends. CDR3 length: 14 residues. DNA of the CDR3: TGCGCCAGCAGCCTCGACCTCTCGAACACTGAAGCTTTCTTT. This translates into CASSLDLSNTEAFF.

J is TRBJ2-7 and V is TRBV28, with D tentatively TRBD1 or TRBD2 (5 bases each). There are 15 residues in the CDR3. V gave up 5 bases and J gave up 3 bases, with 17 bases separating them. Germline-derived CDR1 and CDR2 are MDHEN and SYDVKM. For the CDR3, the DNA is TGTGCCAGCAGTCCCTCCACGGCAGGGAGCTACGAGCAGTACTTC. Its protein is CASSPSTAGSYEQYF.

The chain has TRBV20-1 and TRBJ2-3, with 8 bases lining up with TRBD2. Germline lookup yields CDR1 DFQATT and CDR2 SNEGSKA (reference sequence). The CDR3 covers 15 residues. After removal of 2 bases from V and 4 bases from J, the junction contained 8 bases not matched to a gene. The CDR3 region has the DNA TGCAGTGCTAGAATGGGCGGGGGGCGCGCAGATACGCAGTATTTT. Protein sequence: CSARMGGGRADTQYF.

The V gene is TRBV13, the J gene TRBJ2-3, with D maybe TRBD1 (6 bases). Between the trimmed V and J ends, which lost 5 bases and 1 base, there was a span of 10 bases. The CDR3 runs to 14 residues. CDR1 is PRHDT and CDR2 is FYEKMQ in the germline V gene (reference sequence). The CDR3 nucleotides read TGTGCCAGCAGCCCAGGGGAAGGCACAGATACGCAGTATTTT. Translating gives CASSPGEGTDTQYF.

As to this clonotype: This may be a read error, as it is one base from a much larger clone. The chain couples TRBV6-1 to TRBJ2-1; tentatively, D is TRBD2 (7 bases). The germline V gene has CDR1 MNHNS and CDR2 SASEGT. The V gene lost 6 bases and the J gene lost 7 bases, with 22 bases spanning the gap. The CDR3 length is 16 residues. CDR3 coding DNA: TGTGCCAGCAGCCGACTCGGGGGGCTAACCCAAAATGAGCAGTTCTTC. It encodes CASSRLGGLTQNEQFF.

The rearrangement joins TRBV3-1 to TRBJ2-1, with TRBD1 matching 8 bases. The V segment lost 4 bases and the J segment 10 bases; nucleotides outside the gene matches: 15. Germline-derived CDR1 and CDR2 are LGHDT and YNNKEL (reference sequence). The CDR3 loop spans 16 amino acids. Here the CDR3 reads CASSPGWQGAYGEQFF. The DNA for the CDR3 is TGTGCCAGCAGCCCGGGGTGGCAGGGGGCTTACGGGGAGCAGTTCTTC.

For the CDR3, the DNA is TGTGCCAGCAGCTTCCGGAGGGGGCAAGAGACCCAGTACTTC. This codes for CASSFRRGQETQYF. This chain links TRBV7-2 with TRBJ2-5; possibly TRBD1 or TRBD2 for D (6 bases each). The germline CDR1 and CDR2 sequences are SGHTA and FQGNSA. CDR3 length equals 14 residues. V was trimmed by 3 bases and J by 2 bases, leaving 10 bases between them.

This clonotype was seen more than once but under ten times. The chain links TRBV5-6 to TRBJ1-5, with TRBD1 matching over 7 bases. The junction had 7 bases not matched to a gene; V was cut back by 4 bases and J by 0 bases. CDR3 length: 16 amino acids. The germline CDR1 and CDR2 sequences are SGHDT and YYEEEE. The CDR3 is CASSPGGVFSNQPQHF. The CDR3 region has the DNA TGTGCCAGCAGCCCAGGGGGGGTTTTTAGCAATCAGCCCCAGCATTTT.

This clonotype turned up a few times. The genes are TRBV14 and TRBJ2-7; tentatively, D is TRBD2 (5 bases). Germline assignment: CDR1 SGHDN and CDR2 FVKESK. The CDR3 runs to 12 residues. V was trimmed by 2 bases and J by 6 bases, leaving 8 bases between them. CDR3 protein: CASSQTRLEQYF. CDR3 bases: TGTGCCAGCAGCCAAACTAGACTCGAGCAGTACTTC.

This clonotype has only a few counts. This chain uses TRBV14 with TRBJ2-7; D is unresolved. CDR3 length: 16 amino acids. In germline, CDR1 is SGHDN, CDR2 FVKESK. V gave up 1 base and J gave up 5 bases, with 18 bases separating them. The CDR3 DNA follows: TGTGCCAGCAGCCAAGGGGCCGCATTCGTTCCCCACGAGCAGTACTTC. This gives the protein CASSQGAAFVPHEQYF.

This clonotype was seen ten or more times. The chain combines TRBV27 with TRBJ1-2; the D gene is possibly TRBD1 (6 bases). The ends were cut back, 3 bases at V and 8 bases at J, with 13 bases in the middle. From germline, CDR1 is MNHEY and CDR2 SMNVEV (reference sequence). The CDR3 has 13 amino acids. The CDR3, as DNA: TGTGCCAGCAGTTTGATCAGGGGCGGGGGCTACACCTTC. Residues: CASSLIRGGGYTF.

The chain is built from TRBV19 and TRBJ1-2; 8 bases line up with TRBD1. The germline V gene encodes CDR1 LNHDA and CDR2 SQIVND (reference sequence). With 4 bases clipped from V and 2 bases from J, the junction kept 12 bases outside the gene matches. This CDR3 region has 17 residues. The CDR3 DNA sequence: TGTGCCAGTAGTACCACCGCCGGGACAGGATACAACTATGGCTACACCTTC. It translates to CASSTTAGTGYNYGYTF.

This clonotype was seen at least ten times. The chain uses TRBV7-2 and TRBJ2-7, with TRBD1 identical over 8 bases. The CDR3 is 14 amino acids. Trimming cost V 4 bases and J 2 bases; bases outside gene matches: 4. Germline-derived CDR1 and CDR2 are SGHTA and FQGNSA. The CDR3 sequence is CASSSRDRTYEQYF. In DNA, the CDR3 is TGTGCCAGCAGCTCCCGGGACAGGACCTACGAGCAGTACTTC.